These 2 T cell receptor beta chains came from one sample sequenced in a study of early T cells in non-severe SARS-CoV-2 infection. Using its own MiXCR run on the 5' RACE reads, TCRdb lists one record per CDR3 protein. The sample comprises 35,000 to 45,000 distinct CDR3 sequences, approximately 5.9% of which are singletons, and approximately 8.4% rests with the top ten. Source: whole blood, taken at baseline. The receptors originated from an adult who was a healthcare worker with PCR-confirmed SARS-CoV-2 infection or an uninfected control (not recorded which).

This clonotype was counted between two and nine times. This chain joins TRBV7-9 and TRBJ1-5; no clear D. The CDR3 spans 16 residues. Between the trimmed V and J ends, which lost 0 bases and 2 bases, there was a span of 11 bases. Germline V gene data show CDR1 as SEHNR and CDR2 as FQNEAQ (reference sequence). CDR3: CASSLALGVGNQPQHF. CDR3 DNA: TGTGCCAGCAGCTTAGCTCTCGGTGTTGGCAATCAGCCCCAGCATTTT. The variable domain in full, completed from reference TRBV7-9 and TRBJ1-5, reads DTGVSQNPRHKITKRGQNVTFRCDPISEHNRLYWYRQTLGQGPEFLTYFQNEAQLEKSRLLSDRFSAERPKGSFSTLEIQRTEQGDSAMYLCASSLALGVGNQPQHFGDGTRLSIL.

The chain is built from TRBV28 and TRBJ1-1; D is unresolved. CDR3 length: 12 amino acids. Deletions cut 1 base from V and 4 bases from J, with 4 bases between. Germline V gene lookup returns CDR1 MDHEN and CDR2 SYDVKM. The CDR3 loop is CASSLLGTEAFF. In DNA, the CDR3 is TGTGCCAGCAGTTTATTAGGCACTGAAGCTTTCTTT.